This is a list of T cell receptor beta chains from one sample in a study of blood T cell repertoires in COVID-19. Profiled with immunoSEQ multiplex PCR; TCRdb holds only in-frame clones, not every one. The sample includes over 200,000 clones, about 90% of them seen just once. Sequencing input: peripheral blood. All receptors come from a woman aged 45-65 years with acute or convalescent COVID-19. Each CDR3 is given without its conserved first and last residue.

TRBJ2-7	TRBV28	13	ASRFSGRALYEQY
TRBJ1-1	TRBV30	12	AWSPGQGISEAF
TRBJ2-5	TRBV2	12	ASVLRGGARPQY
TRBJ1-2	TRBV2	13	ASSPERTGYRGYT
TRBJ2-5	TRBV27	13	ASRPGLWGQETQY
TRBJ1-1	TRBV6-5	13	ASRYRGRENTEAF
TRBJ1-1	TRBV5-1	13	ASSLVTGLGTEAF
TRBJ1-4	TRBV5-1	14	ASSPSGTGYGEKLF
TRBJ1-2	TRBV5-1	12	ASSPRGGNYGYT
TRBJ2-7	TRBV5-5	13	ASSFVGVDSYEQY
TRBJ1-6	TRBV6-5	13	ASSRGGGTDSPLH
TRBJ2-6	TRBV24-1	14	ATSDPTYSGANVLT
TRBJ1-4	TRBV7-9	15	ASSLAYRGSANEKLF
TRBJ2-5	TRBV27	12	ASSLEGDGETQY
TRBJ2-7	TRBV27	9	ASSRSYEQY
TRBJ1-1	TRBV21-1	13	ASSKARGWNTEAF
TRBJ1-5	TRBV15	13	ATSRDQGGYQPQH
TRBJ1-4	TRBV2	11	ASSGTANEKLF
TRBJ2-1	TRBV6-5	13	ASSYLGGSYNEQF
TRBJ1-1	TRBV7-9	13	ASSGQGRVNTEAF
TRBJ2-1	TRBV7-3	16	ASSLRPPGGDLYNEQF
TRBJ1-1	TRBV5-1	14	ASSFRTGAPNTEAF
TRBJ1-6	TRBV14	14	ASSQGQWTGDSPLH
TRBJ2-5	TRBV10-3	14	AISGGSGGGQETQY
TRBJ2-1	TRBV9	17	ASSVETSGRAMPMNEQF
TRBJ1-5	TRBV18	12	ASSPTGRDGPQH
TRBJ2-7	TRBV7-9	12	ASSFYTGFDEQY
TRBJ2-1	TRBV20-1	9	SASASLEQF
TRBJ1-3	TRBV18	11	ASSRSSGNTIY
TRBJ1-2	TRBV7-8	14	ASSSRDKSINYGYT
TRBJ2-1	TRBV7-2	14	ASSSGLAADYNEQF
TRBJ2-2	TRBV7-2	10	ASSLKPGELF
TRBJ2-1	TRBV3-1/TRBV3-2	15	ASSQDGRGSSYNEQF
TRBJ1-4	TRBV18	12	ASSPRTGDEKLF
TRBJ1-2	TRBV6-1	13	ASSERQDPVYGYT
TRBJ2-6	TRBV28	13	ASSLGGAGANVLT
TRBJ2-3	TRBV6-5	14	ASSSTGGPSTDTQY
TRBJ2-5	TRBV10-3	12	AINGGAGQETQY
TRBJ2-1	TRBV19	13	ASRSSQGLYNEQF
TRBJ2-5	TRBV7-9	10	ASPGGTETQY
TRBJ2-7	TRBV5-4	13	ASSFGQRGIYEQY
TRBJ1-1	TRBV30	11	AFRTGGGTEAF
TRBJ2-3	TRBV28	15	ASSLWRLADSTDTQY
TRBJ1-2	TRBV24-1	12	ATSDSTGLIGYT
TRBJ1-3	TRBV4-3	13	ASSPTDLSGNTIY